These 27 T cell receptor beta chains were all obtained from the same sample, sequenced in a study of early T cells in non-severe SARS-CoV-2 infection. Via MiXCR, TCRdb re-called the 5' RACE reads, giving one row per CDR3 protein. The data show 25,000 to 30,000 distinct CDR3 sequences, roughly 4.4% seen once. Sample: whole blood. The receptor set was obtained from an adult who was a healthcare worker with PCR-confirmed SARS-CoV-2 infection or an uninfected control (not recorded which).

This clonotype was picked up many times. The gene calls are TRBV28 and TRBJ1-2; D is unclear. The CDR3 contains 14 residues. CDR1 is MDHEN and CDR2 is SYDVKM in the germline V gene. V lost 3 bases and J lost 4, with 12 bases in between. CDR3 region: CASSFPQTGYGYTF. Written as DNA, the CDR3 is TGTGCCAGCAGTTTCCCACAGACGGGCTATGGCTACACCTTC.

This clonotype has ten or more counts. V usage is TRBV29-1 and J usage is TRBJ2-2; 9 nucleotides agree with TRBD1. J was trimmed by 5 bases and V by 6 bases; bases with no gene match: 7. The CDR3 contains 14 residues. Germline CDR1 is SQVTM and CDR2 is ANQGSEA. The CDR3 region has the DNA TGCAGCGTGGGGAAGACAGGGGGAACCGGGGAGCTGTTTTTT. Its translation: CSVGKTGGTGELFF.

By proportion, this clonotype is medium-sized. V gene TRBV6-2 or TRBV6-3 combines with J gene TRBJ2-6; D not resolved. The CDR3 runs to 16 residues. Trimming stripped 2 bases from V and 0 bases from J, with 8 bases between. Germline V gene sequence: CDR1 MNHEY, CDR2 SVGEGT. In nucleotides, the CDR3 is TGTGCCAGCAGTTACGAAGGCGGCTCTGGGGCCAACGTCCTGACTTTC. Amino acids: CASSYEGGSGANVLTF.

The chain couples TRBV20-1 to TRBJ2-1, with 7 bases aligning to TRBD2. The germline V gene has CDR1 DFQATT and CDR2 SNEGSKA (reference sequence). The length of the CDR3 is 15 residues. The CDR3 DNA is TGCAGCGGGGCGGATAGCGGGTACTCCTACAATGAGCAGTTCTTC. Its translation: CSGADSGYSYNEQFF.

This clonotype was seen at least ten times. V usage is TRBV27 and J usage is TRBJ1-6; D is uncertain. The CDR3 spans 13 residues. Germline V gene lookup returns CDR1 MNHEY and CDR2 SMNVEV (reference sequence). The ends were cut back, 3 bases at V and 6 bases at J, with 6 bases in the middle. The CDR3 DNA reads as TGTGCCAGCAGTTTCGCAATTAATTCACCCCTCCACTTT. It specifies CASSFAINSPLHF.

This clonotype was counted many times. The chain links TRBV2 to TRBJ2-7, with D possibly TRBD1 on 6 matching bases. Germline loops: CDR1 SNHLY, CDR2 FYNNEI. Trimming left V 4 bases short and J 5 bases short, with 12 bases between. This CDR3 has 13 amino acids. For the CDR3, the DNA is TGTGCCAGCAGTGTCTTACAGGGCCACGAGCAGTACGTC. Its protein is CASSVLQGHEQYV.

This clonotype was seen repeatedly, ten times or more. The chain carries TRBV18 and TRBJ2-7; no reliable D call. There are 13 residues in the CDR3. The germline V and J ends were trimmed by 3 bases and 4 bases, with 10 bases remaining between them. Germline values: CDR1 KGHSH, CDR2 LQKENI. Here the CDR3 reads CASSPVAAYEQYF. CDR3 DNA: TGTGCCAGCTCACCGGTTGCAGCTTACGAGCAGTACTTC.

In this sample, this clonotype turned up many times. The CDR3 here is CASSSGGNTEAFF. The CDR3 DNA reads as TGTGCCAGCTCATCCGGGGGGAACACTGAAGCTTTCTTT. The rearrangement joins TRBV18 to TRBJ1-1; possible D gene TRBD1, 5 bases. Germline V gene data show CDR1 as KGHSH and CDR2 as LQKENI. V was clipped by 5 bases and J by 1 base, with 8 bases between them. CDR3 length equals 13 residues. The whole variable domain, filled in from reference TRBV18 and TRBJ1-1, reads NAGVMQNPRHLVRRRGQEARLRCSPMKGHSHVYWYRQLPEEGLKFMVYLQKENIIDESGMPKERFSAEFPKEGPSILRIQQVVRGDSAAYFCASSSGGNTEAFFGQGTRLTVV.

This clonotype was seen ten or more times. V and J are TRBV30 and TRBJ1-2; no reliable D call. Trimming took off 0 bases at V and 7 bases at J, with 18 bases between the two ends. Germline CDR1 and CDR2: GTSNPN and SVGIG (reference sequence). CDR3 length equals 15 residues. In nucleotides, the CDR3 is TGTGCCTGGAGTGTACTTGGGGTTGATGGTCCTGGCTACACCTTC. Translating gives CAWSVLGVDGPGYTF.

This clonotype was found many times. The CDR3 nucleotides read TGTGCCAGCAGCTCCTCTAACTACGAGCAGTACTTC. Amino acids: CASSSSNYEQYF. This chain uses TRBV13 with TRBJ2-7; D gene unclear. There are 12 residues in the CDR3. V lost 4 bases to trimming and J lost 3 bases, with 7 bases between them. Germline V gene lookup returns CDR1 PRHDT and CDR2 FYEKMQ (reference sequence).

Concerning this clonotype: This may arise from a read error, as a much more abundant clone is one base away. The V gene is TRBV10-3, the J gene TRBJ2-7, with TRBD1 matching 7 bases. CDR1 ENHRY and CDR2 SYGVKD come from the germline V gene. CDR3 length: 12 amino acids. CDR3 residues: CVARDSSYEQYF. The CDR3 DNA reads as TGTGTCGCCCGGGACAGTTCCTACGAGCAGTACTTC.

The table lists this clonotype with a few counts. CDR3 region: CASSQGASGFNEQFF. The DNA of the CDR3 is TGCGCCAGCAGCCAAGGGGCTAGCGGGTTCAATGAGCAGTTCTTC. J is TRBJ2-1 and V is TRBV4-3; 8 bases fit TRBD2. The CDR3 has 15 residues. V lost 1 base to trimming and J lost 6 bases; unmatched junction nucleotides: 5. Looked up from germline, CDR1 is LGHNA and CDR2 is YSLEER.

This clonotype has ten or more counts. The chain carries TRBV29-1 and TRBJ1-1; D remains unclear. V lost 7 bases, J lost 0 bases, and 12 bases lay in between. The germline CDR1 and CDR2 sequences are SQVTM and ANQGSEA. The CDR3 length is 13 residues. CDR3 loop: CSAPTALNTEAFF. The CDR3 nucleotides are TGCAGCGCCCCTACTGCCTTGAACACTGAAGCTTTCTTT.

This clonotype was counted ten times or more. This chain joins TRBV27 and TRBJ2-1; 7 bases are a match to TRBD2. Trimming cost V 2 bases and J 5 bases; bases outside gene matches: 6. The CDR3 is 15 amino acids. Per the germline V gene, CDR1 is MNHEY and CDR2 is SMNVEV (reference sequence). The CDR3 nucleotides read TGTGCCAGCAGTTTAGGGGGAGGGCCCAACAATGAGCAGTTCTTC. Protein sequence: CASSLGGGPNNEQFF.

This clonotype was found many times. The rearrangement uses TRBV11-3 and TRBJ2-1; TRBD2 matches at 7 bases. The CDR3 extends over 16 amino acids. V shed 5 bases, J shed 7 bases, and the junction held 14 bases outside the gene matches. From germline, CDR1 is SGHNT and CDR2 YENEEA. This CDR3 reads CASSHSNSGPANEQFF. The CDR3 DNA reads as TGTGCCAGCAGCCACAGCAATAGCGGGCCGGCAAATGAGCAGTTCTTC.

This clonotype was seen repeatedly, ten times or more. V and J are TRBV6-2 or TRBV6-3 and TRBJ2-1; TRBD2 aligns across 9 bases. After removal of 5 bases from V and 4 bases from J, the junction contained 6 bases not matched to a gene. This CDR3 has 15 amino acids. The germline V gene encodes CDR1 MNHEY and CDR2 SVGEGT. The CDR3 DNA sequence: TGTGCCAGCAGTCAAGGGACTAGCAGTTACAATGAGCAGTTCTTC. This gives the protein CASSQGTSSYNEQFF.

In this sample, this clonotype turned up a few times. A single base separates this from a much larger clone, so it may be a read error. The V and J genes are TRBV11-2 and TRBJ2-1; D is ambiguous. CDR1 is SGHAT, CDR2 FQNNGV, per germline. This CDR3 has 17 residues. Trimming took off 4 bases at V and 4 bases at J, with 20 bases between the two ends. Here the CDR3 DNA reads TGTGCCAGCAGCTCCAGAGTCGGGCGGCGAAATTACAATGAGCAGTTCTTC. The encoded protein is CASSSRVGRRNYNEQFF.

This clonotype was recorded many times. The V gene is TRBV10-2, the J gene TRBJ1-2, with 12 bases aligning to TRBD1. CDR1 and CDR2 (germline): WSHSY, SAAADI. V was pared by 7 bases and J by 4 bases, with 19 bases of the junction left unmatched. The CDR3 loop spans 19 amino acids. In nucleotides, the CDR3 is TGCGCCAGCACTACGGGACAGGGGGCCGTAGGGCGAAGTCGCTATGGCTACACCTTC. This translates into CASTTGQGAVGRSRYGYTF.

This clonotype was counted many times. V gene TRBV19 combines with J gene TRBJ2-1; D possibly corresponds to TRBD2 (5 bases). This CDR3 is 15 amino acids long. The germline V gene has CDR1 LNHDA and CDR2 SQIVND (reference sequence). Trimming shortened V by 5 bases and J by 4 bases, and 15 bases separated the two germline ends. The CDR3 loop is CASSPQEDRYNEQFF. CDR3 nucleotides: TGTGCCAGTAGTCCCCAGGAGGATCGATACAATGAGCAGTTCTTC.

This clonotype was seen ten or more times. The chain joins TRBV12-3 or TRBV12-4 to TRBJ2-1, with TRBD2 matching 8 bases. CDR3 size: 15 residues. J gave up 6 bases and V 3 bases, and 7 bases lay outside the gene matches. CDR3 nucleotides: TGTGCCAGCAGTTTGCGGGGGGCGCGTTCCAATGAGCAGTTCTTC. This translates into CASSLRGARSNEQFF.

This clonotype appeared many times. This chain connects TRBV5-8 to TRBJ1-2; 8 bases line up with TRBD1. The V and J ends lost 4 bases and 3 bases, in that order; junction bases with no gene match: 11. CDR3 length equals 16 residues. Germline CDR1 is SGHTS and CDR2 is YDEGEE. The CDR3 loop is CASSPGQGGPDYGYTF. CDR3 sequence (DNA): TGTGCCAGCAGCCCCGGACAGGGAGGGCCAGACTATGGCTACACCTTC.

The sample holds many counts of this clonotype. DNA of the CDR3: TGTGCCAGCACCTTCCAGGGGGGGGTCACTGAAGCTTTCTTT. Protein product: CASTFQGGVTEAFF. The chain uses TRBV6-5 and TRBJ1-1; 7 bases map to TRBD1. From germline, CDR1 is MNHEY and CDR2 SVGAGI. V shed 7 bases, J shed 4 bases, and the junction held 9 bases outside the gene matches. The CDR3 runs 14 residues.

This clonotype has a handful of counts. The chain links TRBV5-8 to TRBJ2-1, with 7 positions matching TRBD1. The germline gives CDR1 SGHTS, CDR2 YDEGEE. The CDR3 contains 15 residues. J gave up 4 bases and V 5 bases, and 9 bases lay outside the gene matches. The CDR3 loop reads CASRITRDRYNEQFF. Written as DNA, the CDR3 is TGTGCCAGCAGAATAACCCGGGACAGATACAATGAGCAGTTCTTC. The whole variable domain, filled in from reference TRBV5-8 and TRBJ2-1, reads EAGVTQSPTHLIKTRGQQATLRCSPISGHTSVYWYQQALGLGLQFLLWYDEGEERNRGNFPPRFSGRQFPNYSSELNVNALELEDSALYLCASRITRDRYNEQFFGPGTRLTVL.

Ten or more counts support this clonotype. The chain uses TRBV6-4 and TRBJ2-2, with 14 bases lining up with TRBD2. CDR3 length equals 18 residues. In germline, CDR1 is MRHNA, CDR2 SNTAGT. The V gene end was trimmed by 6 bases and the J gene end by 2 bases; junction bases not matched to a gene: 8. The CDR3 DNA reads as TGTGCCAGCAGCGCCGGGACTAGCGGGAGAGAAAACACCGGGGAGCTGTTTTTT. Translated, it gives CASSAGTSGRENTGELFF.

Within the sample, this clonotype is medium-sized. The chain joins TRBV4-2 to TRBJ2-3; 7 bases map to TRBD2. V trimming: 1 base; J trimming: 4 bases; junction bases outside the gene matches: 5. This CDR3 contains 15 residues. Germline assignment: CDR1 LGHNA and CDR2 YNFKEQ. In DNA form, the CDR3 reads TGTGCCAGCAGCCAAGCCTTACGGGAGGCAGATACGCAGTATTTT. Translation gives CASSQALREADTQYF.

The rearrangement links TRBV7-3 to TRBJ2-6; possibly TRBD1 for D (7 bases). This CDR3 comprises 16 residues. Trimming took 5 bases from V and 2 from J, leaving 13 bases between them. Germline V lookup: CDR1 SGHTA, CDR2 FQGTGA. CDR3 in amino acids: CASSQGGTAGANVLTF. DNA for the CDR3: TGTGCCAGCAGCCAGGGGGGAACGGCTGGGGCCAACGTCCTGACTTTC.

This clonotype was recorded at least ten times. The genes are TRBV7-6 and TRBJ2-1; 7 positions agree with TRBD1. V dropped 4 bases and J dropped 2; count of bases not matched to a gene: 8. CDR1 SGHVS and CDR2 FNYEAQ come from the germline V gene. The length of the CDR3 is 16 residues. CDR3 nucleotides: TGTGCCAGCAGCTCAGCAGGCAGGGGGACCTACAATGAGCAGTTCTTC. Its translation is CASSSAGRGTYNEQFF.